This T cell receptor (beta chain) was documented in a study of Ad26.COV2.S vaccination and SARS-CoV-2 variants. Study conclusions and caveats: A substantial breadth of spike-specific CD8+ and CD4+ T cell responses after vaccination has been reported. Across vaccine and placebo recipients, the breadth of non-spike TCRs was similar. While placebo recipients had lower spike-specific TCR breadth, vaccine recipients had more.

The repertoire was sequenced with immunoSEQ multiplex PCR; TCRdb's copy has only in-frame clones and lacks some. This table has approximately 410,000 clones, roughly 88% appearing once. Specified treatment: roughly 19 received Ad26.COV2.S at low or high dose, single or two shots; 5 received placebo; per-sample allocation not given. Each sample was drawn 63 days after the first injection (of vaccine or placebo). The sample came from a Boston adult aged 18-55 years. Germline CDR1 and CDR2: SEHNR and FQNEAQ (reference sequence). The CDR3 length is 14 residues. Trimming removed 6 bases from V and 0 bases from J, with 9 bases in between. Concerning this clone itself: What it recognizes is unknown.

The clonotype comes from a person aged 18-65 years who received the Ad26.COV2.S COVID-19 vaccine or a placebo. This chain uses TRBV7-9 with TRBJ1-5; D gene uncertain. Source: peripheral blood, taken in a trial of Ad26.COV2.S vaccine versus placebo. The CDR3 is CASSPSDSNQPQHF. The CDR3 DNA sequence: TGTGCCAGCAGTCCCAGTGATAGCAATCAGCCCCAGCATTTT. Full variable domain (remainder filled in from reference TRBV7-9 and TRBJ1-5): DTGVSQNPRHKITKRGQNVTFRCDPISEHNRLYWYRQTLGQGPEFLTYFQNEAQLEKSRLLSDRFSAERPKGSFSTLEIQRTEQGDSAMYLCASSPSDSNQPQHFGDGTRLSIL.